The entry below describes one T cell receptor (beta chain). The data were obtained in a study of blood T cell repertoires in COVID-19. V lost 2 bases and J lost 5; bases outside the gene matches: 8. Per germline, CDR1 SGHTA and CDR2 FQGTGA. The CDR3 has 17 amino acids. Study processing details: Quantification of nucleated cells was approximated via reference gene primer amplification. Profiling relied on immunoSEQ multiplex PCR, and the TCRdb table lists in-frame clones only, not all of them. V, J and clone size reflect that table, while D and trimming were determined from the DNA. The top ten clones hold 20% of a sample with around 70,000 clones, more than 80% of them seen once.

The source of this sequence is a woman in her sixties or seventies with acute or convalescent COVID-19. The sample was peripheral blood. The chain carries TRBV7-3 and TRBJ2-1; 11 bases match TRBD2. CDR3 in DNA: TGTGCCAGCAGCTTACCTCGACTAGCGGGGAGAGACAATGAGCAGTTCTTC. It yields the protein CASSLPRLAGRDNEQFF.